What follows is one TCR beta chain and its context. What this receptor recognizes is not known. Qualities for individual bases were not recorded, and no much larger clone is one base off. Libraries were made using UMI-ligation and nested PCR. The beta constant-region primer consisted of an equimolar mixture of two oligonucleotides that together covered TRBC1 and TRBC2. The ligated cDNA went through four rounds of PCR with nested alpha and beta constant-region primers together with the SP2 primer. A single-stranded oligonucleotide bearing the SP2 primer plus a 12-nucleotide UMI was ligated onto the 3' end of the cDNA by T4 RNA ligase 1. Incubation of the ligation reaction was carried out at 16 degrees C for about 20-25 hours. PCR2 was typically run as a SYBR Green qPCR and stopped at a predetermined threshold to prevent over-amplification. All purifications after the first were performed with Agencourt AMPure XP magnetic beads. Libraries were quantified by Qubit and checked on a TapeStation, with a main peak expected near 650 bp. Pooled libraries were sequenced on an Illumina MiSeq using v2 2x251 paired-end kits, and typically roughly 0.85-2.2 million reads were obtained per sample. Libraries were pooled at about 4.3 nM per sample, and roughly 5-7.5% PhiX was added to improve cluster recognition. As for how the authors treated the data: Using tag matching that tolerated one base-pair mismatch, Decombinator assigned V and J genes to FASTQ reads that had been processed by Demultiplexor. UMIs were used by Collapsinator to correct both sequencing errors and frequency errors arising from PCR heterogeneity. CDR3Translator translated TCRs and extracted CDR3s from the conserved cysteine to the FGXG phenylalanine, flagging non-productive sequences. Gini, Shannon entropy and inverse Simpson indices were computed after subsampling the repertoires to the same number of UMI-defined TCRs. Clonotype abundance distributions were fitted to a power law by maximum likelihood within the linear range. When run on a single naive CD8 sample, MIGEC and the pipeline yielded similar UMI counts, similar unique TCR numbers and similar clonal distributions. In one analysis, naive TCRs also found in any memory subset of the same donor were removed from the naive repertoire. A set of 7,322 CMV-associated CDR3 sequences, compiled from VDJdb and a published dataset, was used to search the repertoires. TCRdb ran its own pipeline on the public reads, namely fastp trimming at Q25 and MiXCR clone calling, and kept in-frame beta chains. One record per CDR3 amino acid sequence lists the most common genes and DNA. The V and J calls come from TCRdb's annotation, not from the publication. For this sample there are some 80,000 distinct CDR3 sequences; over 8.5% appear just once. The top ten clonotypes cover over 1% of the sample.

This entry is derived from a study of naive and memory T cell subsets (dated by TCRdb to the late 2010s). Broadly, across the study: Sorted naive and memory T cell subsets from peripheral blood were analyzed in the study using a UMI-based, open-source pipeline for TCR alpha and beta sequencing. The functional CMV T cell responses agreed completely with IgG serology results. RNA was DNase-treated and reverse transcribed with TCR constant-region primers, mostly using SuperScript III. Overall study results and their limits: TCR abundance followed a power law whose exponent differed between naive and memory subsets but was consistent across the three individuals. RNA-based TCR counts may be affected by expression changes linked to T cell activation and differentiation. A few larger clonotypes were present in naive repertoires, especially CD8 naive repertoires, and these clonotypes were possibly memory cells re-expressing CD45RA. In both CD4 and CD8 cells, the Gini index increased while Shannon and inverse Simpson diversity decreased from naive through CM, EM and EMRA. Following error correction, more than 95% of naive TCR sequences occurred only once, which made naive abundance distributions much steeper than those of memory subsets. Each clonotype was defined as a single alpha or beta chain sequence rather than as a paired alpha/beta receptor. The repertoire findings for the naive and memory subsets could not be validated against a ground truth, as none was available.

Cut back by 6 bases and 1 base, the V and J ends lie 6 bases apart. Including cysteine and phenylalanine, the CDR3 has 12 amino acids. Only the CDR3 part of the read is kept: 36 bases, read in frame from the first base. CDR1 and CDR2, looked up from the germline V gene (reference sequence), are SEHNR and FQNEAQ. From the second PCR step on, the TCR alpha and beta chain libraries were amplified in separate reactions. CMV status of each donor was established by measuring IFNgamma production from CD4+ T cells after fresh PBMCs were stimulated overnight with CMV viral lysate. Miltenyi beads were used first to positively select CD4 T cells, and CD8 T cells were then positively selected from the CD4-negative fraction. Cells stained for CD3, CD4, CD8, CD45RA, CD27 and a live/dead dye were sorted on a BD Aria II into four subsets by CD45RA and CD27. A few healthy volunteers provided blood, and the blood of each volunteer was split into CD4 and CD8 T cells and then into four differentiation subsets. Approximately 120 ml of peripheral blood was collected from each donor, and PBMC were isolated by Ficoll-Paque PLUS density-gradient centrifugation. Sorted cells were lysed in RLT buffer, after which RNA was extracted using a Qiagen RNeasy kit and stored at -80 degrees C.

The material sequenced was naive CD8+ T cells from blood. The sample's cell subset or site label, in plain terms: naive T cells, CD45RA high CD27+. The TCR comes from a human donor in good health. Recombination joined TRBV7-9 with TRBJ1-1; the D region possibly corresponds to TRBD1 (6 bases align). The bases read TGTGCCAGCAGAGGGGGGAACACTGAAGCTTTCTTT. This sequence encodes CASRGGNTEAFF.